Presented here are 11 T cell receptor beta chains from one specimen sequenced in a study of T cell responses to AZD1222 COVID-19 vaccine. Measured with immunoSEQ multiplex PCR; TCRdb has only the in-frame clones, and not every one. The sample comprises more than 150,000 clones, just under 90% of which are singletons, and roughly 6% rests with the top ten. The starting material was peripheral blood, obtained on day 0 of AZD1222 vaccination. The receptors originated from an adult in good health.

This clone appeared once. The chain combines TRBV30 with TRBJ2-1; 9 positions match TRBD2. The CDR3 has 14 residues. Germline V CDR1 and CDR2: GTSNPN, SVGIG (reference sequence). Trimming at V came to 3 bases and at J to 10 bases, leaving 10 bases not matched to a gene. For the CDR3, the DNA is TGTGCCTGGAGCTCCGGCGGGACTAGCAGCGAGCAGTTCTTC. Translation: CAWSSGGTSSEQFF.

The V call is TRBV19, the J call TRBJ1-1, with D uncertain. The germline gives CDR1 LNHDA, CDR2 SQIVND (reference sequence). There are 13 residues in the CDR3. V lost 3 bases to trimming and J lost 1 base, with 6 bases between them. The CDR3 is CASSMKRNTEAFF. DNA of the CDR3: TGTGCCAGTAGTATGAAGCGGAACACTGAAGCTTTCTTT.

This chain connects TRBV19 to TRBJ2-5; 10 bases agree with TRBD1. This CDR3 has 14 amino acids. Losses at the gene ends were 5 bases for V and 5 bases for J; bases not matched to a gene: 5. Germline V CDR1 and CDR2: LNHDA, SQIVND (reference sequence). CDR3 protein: CASSPGQGHETQYF. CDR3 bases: TGTGCCAGTAGTCCGGGACAGGGGCACGAGACCCAGTACTTC.

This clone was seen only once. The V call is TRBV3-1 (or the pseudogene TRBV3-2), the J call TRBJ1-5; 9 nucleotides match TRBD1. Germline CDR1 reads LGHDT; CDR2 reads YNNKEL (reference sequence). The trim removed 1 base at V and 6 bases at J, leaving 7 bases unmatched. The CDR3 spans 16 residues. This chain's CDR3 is CASSQGPGQGGQPQHF. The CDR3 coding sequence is TGTGCCAGCAGCCAAGGTCCGGGACAGGGTGGTCAGCCCCAGCATTTT.

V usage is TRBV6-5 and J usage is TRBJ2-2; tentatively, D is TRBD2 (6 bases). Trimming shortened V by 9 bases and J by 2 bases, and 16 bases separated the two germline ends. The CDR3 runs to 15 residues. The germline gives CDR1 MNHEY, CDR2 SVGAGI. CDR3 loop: CASILGGANTGELFF. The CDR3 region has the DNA TGTGCCAGTATATTGGGCGGGGCAAACACCGGGGAGCTGTTTTTT.

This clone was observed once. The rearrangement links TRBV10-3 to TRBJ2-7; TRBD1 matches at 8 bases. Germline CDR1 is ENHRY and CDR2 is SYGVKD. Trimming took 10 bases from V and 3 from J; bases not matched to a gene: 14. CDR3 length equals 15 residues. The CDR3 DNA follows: TGTGCCACAGGGGGCCTCACCTTCGGAGGCTACGAGCAGTACTTC. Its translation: CATGGLTFGGYEQYF.

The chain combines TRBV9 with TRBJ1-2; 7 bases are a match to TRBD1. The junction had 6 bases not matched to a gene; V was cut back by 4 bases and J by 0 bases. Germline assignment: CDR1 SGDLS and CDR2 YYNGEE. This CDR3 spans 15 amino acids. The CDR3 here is CASSPRTGANYGYTF. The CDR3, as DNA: TGTGCCAGCAGCCCCCGGACAGGCGCTAACTATGGCTACACCTTC.

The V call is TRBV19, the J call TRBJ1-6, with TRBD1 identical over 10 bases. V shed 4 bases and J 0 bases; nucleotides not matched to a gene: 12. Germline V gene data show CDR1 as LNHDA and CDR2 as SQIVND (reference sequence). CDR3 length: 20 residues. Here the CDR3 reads CASSTLPGQGTSSYNSPLHF. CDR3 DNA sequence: TGTGCCAGTAGTACCCTGCCGGGACAGGGGACAAGCTCCTATAATTCACCCCTCCACTTT.

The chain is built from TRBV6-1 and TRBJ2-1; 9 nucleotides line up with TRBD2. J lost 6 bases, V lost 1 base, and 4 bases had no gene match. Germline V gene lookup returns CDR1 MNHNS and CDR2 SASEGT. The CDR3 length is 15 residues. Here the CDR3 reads CASSEVGGGANEQFF. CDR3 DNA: TGTGCCAGCAGTGAAGTTGGCGGGGGGGCCAATGAGCAGTTCTTC.

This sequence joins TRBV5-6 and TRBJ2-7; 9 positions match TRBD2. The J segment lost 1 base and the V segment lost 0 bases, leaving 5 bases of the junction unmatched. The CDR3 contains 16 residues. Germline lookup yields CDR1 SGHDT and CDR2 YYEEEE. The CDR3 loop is CASSLAGLAGSYEQYF. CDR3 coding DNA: TGTGCCAGCAGCTTGGCCGGGCTAGCGGGGTCCTACGAGCAGTACTTC.

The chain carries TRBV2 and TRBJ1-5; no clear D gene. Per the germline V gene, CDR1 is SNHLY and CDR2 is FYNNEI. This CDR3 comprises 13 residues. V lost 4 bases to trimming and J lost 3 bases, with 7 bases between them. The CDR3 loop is CASSAGFNQPQHF. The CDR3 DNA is TGTGCCAGCAGTGCTGGGTTCAATCAGCCCCAGCATTTT.